This T cell receptor beta chain was sequenced in a study of cytotoxic CD8 clonotypes in ibrutinib-treated CLL. V lost 7 bases to trimming and J lost 1 base; unmatched junction nucleotides: 3. Germline CDR1 reads WNHNN; CDR2 reads SYGVQD (reference sequence). There are 13 residues in the CDR3. Some clones are missing from TCRdb's copy, which holds only in-frame ones; the method was immunoSEQ multiplex PCR. In the table there are 300,000 to 400,000 clones, roughly 67% of which are singletons. This clone was picked up one time. The clonotype was recovered from a human donor with chronic lymphocytic leukemia. The chain joins TRBV10-1 to TRBJ2-7; 8 positions agree with TRBD1. The material was PBMCs, obtained after 36 months of ibrutinib treatment. The CDR3 DNA reads as TGCGCCAGCATGGGACAGGAGTCCTACGAGCAGTACTTC. Translation: CASMGQESYEQYF.